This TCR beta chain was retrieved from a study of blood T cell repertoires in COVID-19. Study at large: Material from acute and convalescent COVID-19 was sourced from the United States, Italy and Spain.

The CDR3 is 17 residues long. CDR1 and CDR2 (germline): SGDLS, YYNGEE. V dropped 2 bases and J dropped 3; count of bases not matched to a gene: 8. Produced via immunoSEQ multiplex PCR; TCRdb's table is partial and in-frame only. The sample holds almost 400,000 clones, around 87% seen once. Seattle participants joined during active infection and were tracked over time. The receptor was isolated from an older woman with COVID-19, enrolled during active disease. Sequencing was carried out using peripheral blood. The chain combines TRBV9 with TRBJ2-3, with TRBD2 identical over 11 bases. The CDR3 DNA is TGTGCCAGCAGCGTCGGACAACTAGCGGGGGCTACAGATACGCAGTATTTT. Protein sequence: CASSVGQLAGATDTQYF.